The next 9 T cell receptor beta chains were all read from a single sample in a study of cytomegalovirus exposure and HLA in healthy donors. PCR employed 60 Vbeta and 13 Jbeta primers. Clones were sequenced by immunoSEQ multiplex PCR, and TCRdb holds only the in-frame ones, with some missing. This table has around 130,000 clones, about 81% appearing once. Sequencing was carried out using PBMCs. The receptors were gathered from a man aged 40-49 years in good health and CMV-seronegative.

This clone was counted once. The V call is TRBV11-2, the J call TRBJ2-7; the match to TRBD1 covers 7 bases. Germline V CDR1 and CDR2: SGHAT, FQNNGV. The CDR3 is made up of 12 amino acids. With V trimmed by 5 bases and J by 4 bases, 2 bases remained unmatched. Here the CDR3 reads CASSPGGYEQYF. In DNA form, the CDR3 reads TGTGCCAGCAGCCCAGGGGGATACGAGCAGTACTTC.

The V and J genes are TRBV6-5 and TRBJ2-7; D is possibly TRBD1 (6 bases). The CDR3 totals 12 residues. Germline CDR1 is MNHEY and CDR2 is SVGAGI. With 6 bases removed from V and 5 bases from J, the gap between germline ends came to 11 bases. CDR3 DNA: TGTGCCAGCAGCCCCAGGGGCCACGAGCAGTACTTC. Translation: CASSPRGHEQYF.

CDR3 DNA: TGTGCCAGCAGTGAAAAGCGGAGTCGCACAGATACGCAGTATTTT. Its translation is CASSEKRSRTDTQYF. The J gene is TRBJ2-3, the V gene TRBV2, with a tentative D call TRBD2 (5 bases). Trimming left V 2 bases short and J 1 base short, with 10 bases between. The germline V gene encodes CDR1 SNHLY and CDR2 FYNNEI. The CDR3 consists of 15 residues.

This chain joins TRBV18 and TRBJ2-5; D may be TRBD1 (5 bases). The CDR3 is 14 amino acids. Germline V gives CDR1 KGHSH, CDR2 LQKENI. Trimming shortened V by 0 bases and J by 5 bases, and 10 bases separated the two germline ends. The CDR3 sequence: CASSPPMQGETQYF. The DNA of the CDR3 is TGTGCCAGCTCACCACCGATGCAGGGCGAGACCCAGTACTTC.

The V call is TRBV7-9, the J call TRBJ1-1; tentatively, D is TRBD1 (5 bases). The CDR3 runs to 12 residues. The V gene's germline CDR1 is SEHNR and CDR2 FQNEAQ (reference sequence). V dropped 3 bases and J dropped 6 bases, with 8 bases sitting between them. Here the CDR3 DNA reads TGTGCCAGCAGCTTGGGGGGGGCTGAAGCTTTCTTT. Translation gives CASSLGGAEAFF.

The CDR3 coding sequence is TGTGCCAGCAGCTTTTTTTCTCTCAGGGGGAACACTGAAGCTTTCTTT. Translation gives CASSFFSLRGNTEAFF. The rearrangement joins TRBV7-2 to TRBJ1-1; tentative D call: TRBD1 (6 bases). This CDR3 comprises 16 residues. V dropped 3 bases and J dropped 1 base, with 15 bases sitting between them. CDR1 is SGHTA and CDR2 is FQGNSA in the germline V gene.

The rearrangement uses TRBV21-1 and TRBJ2-7; TRBD1 is the table's D call and was not checked against the DNA. TRBV21-1 is a recognized pseudogene. The CDR3 has 17 residues. The CDR3 sequence is CASSKEERTGIVGEQYF. The DNA of the CDR3 is TGTGCCAGCAGCAAAGAGGAAAGGACAGGGATCGTGGGAGAGCAGTACTTC.

The chain recombines TRBV9 with TRBJ2-1; 7 nucleotides agree with TRBD2. The CDR3 consists of 16 residues. Germline trimming cut 6 bases from V and 1 base from J; bases unmatched to any gene: 10. Germline V lookup: CDR1 SGDLS, CDR2 YYNGEE. Here the CDR3 reads CASNPTGGLSYNEQFF. For the CDR3, the DNA is TGTGCCAGCAACCCCACGGGGGGACTGTCCTACAATGAGCAGTTCTTC.

V usage is TRBV7-2 and J usage is TRBJ2-7; no clear D gene. The CDR3 totals 14 residues. Germline V CDR1 and CDR2: SGHTA, FQGNSA. The V end lost 5 bases, the J end lost 5 bases, and 16 bases lay between the germline ends. As DNA, the CDR3 is TGTGCCAGCAGCAGTCAGGTCGCAGGCGACGAGCAGTACTTC. Protein sequence: CASSSQVAGDEQYF.